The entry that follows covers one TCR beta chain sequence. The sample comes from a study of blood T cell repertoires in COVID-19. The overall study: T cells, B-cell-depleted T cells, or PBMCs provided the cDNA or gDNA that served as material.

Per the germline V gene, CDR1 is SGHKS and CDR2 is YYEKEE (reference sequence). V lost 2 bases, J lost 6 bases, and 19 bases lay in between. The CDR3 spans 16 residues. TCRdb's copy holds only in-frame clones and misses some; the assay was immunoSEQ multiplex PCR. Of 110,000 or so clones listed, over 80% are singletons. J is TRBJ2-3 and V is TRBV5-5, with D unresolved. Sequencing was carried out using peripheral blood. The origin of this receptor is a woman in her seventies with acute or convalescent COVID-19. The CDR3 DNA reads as TGTGCCAGCAGCTTAGCTAGGTGGTCTTCTCCGGATACGCAGTATTTT. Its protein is CASSLARWSSPDTQYF.